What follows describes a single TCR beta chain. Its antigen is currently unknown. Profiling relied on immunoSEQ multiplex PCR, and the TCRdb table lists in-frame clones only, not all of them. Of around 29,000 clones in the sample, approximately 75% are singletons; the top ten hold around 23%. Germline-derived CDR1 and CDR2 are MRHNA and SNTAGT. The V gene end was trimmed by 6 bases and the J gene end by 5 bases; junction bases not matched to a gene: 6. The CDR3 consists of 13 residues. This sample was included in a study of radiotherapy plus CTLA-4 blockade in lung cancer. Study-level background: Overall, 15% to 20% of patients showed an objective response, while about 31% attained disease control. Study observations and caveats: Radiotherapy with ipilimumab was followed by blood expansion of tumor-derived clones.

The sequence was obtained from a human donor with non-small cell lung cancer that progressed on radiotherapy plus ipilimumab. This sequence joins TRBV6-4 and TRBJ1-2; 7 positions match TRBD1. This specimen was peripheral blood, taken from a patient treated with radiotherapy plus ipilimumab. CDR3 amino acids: CASRGDSGYGYTF. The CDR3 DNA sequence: TGTGCCAGCAGGGGGGACAGCGGATATGGCTACACCTTC.